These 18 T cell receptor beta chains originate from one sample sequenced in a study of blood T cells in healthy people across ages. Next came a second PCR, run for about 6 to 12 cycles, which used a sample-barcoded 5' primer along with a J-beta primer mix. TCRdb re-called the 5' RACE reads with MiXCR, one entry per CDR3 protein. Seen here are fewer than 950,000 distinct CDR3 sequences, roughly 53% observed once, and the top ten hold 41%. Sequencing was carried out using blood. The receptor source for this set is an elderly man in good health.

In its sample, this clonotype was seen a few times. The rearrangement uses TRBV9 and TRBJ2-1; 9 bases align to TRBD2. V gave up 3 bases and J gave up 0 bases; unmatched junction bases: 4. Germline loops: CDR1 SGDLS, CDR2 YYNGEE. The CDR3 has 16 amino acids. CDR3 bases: TGTGCCAGCAGCGGCGGGAGGGCAAGCTCCTACAATGAGCAGTTCTTC. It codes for CASSGGRASSYNEQFF.

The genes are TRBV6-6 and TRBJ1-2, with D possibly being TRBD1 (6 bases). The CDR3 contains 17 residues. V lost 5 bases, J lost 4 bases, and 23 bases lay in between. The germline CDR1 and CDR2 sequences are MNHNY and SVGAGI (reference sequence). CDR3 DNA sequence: TGTGCCAGCAGTCCGCAGCAGGGGCAATTGGTGCCCTATGGCTACACCTTC. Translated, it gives CASSPQQGQLVPYGYTF.

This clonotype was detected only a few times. The CDR3 coding sequence is TGTGCCAGCAGCCGAGACATTACCGGGACAGGGGGTAACGAGCAGTACTTC. It yields the protein CASSRDITGTGGNEQYF. The V gene is TRBV3-1, the J gene TRBJ2-7, with 11 bases fitting TRBD1. V gave up 4 bases and J gave up 5 bases; unmatched junction bases: 13. The CDR3 runs to 17 residues. Looked up from germline, CDR1 is LGHDT and CDR2 is YNNKEL (reference sequence).

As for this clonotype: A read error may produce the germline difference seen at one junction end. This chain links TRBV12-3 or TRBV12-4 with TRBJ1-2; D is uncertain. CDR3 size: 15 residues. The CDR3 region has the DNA TGTGCCAGCAGGATCCGAAGCCGCTCTCACTATGGCCACACCTTC. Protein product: CASRIRSRSHYGHTF.

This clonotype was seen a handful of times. The CDR3, as DNA: TGTGCCACCTGCACTAGCGGGGGCCACTCCTACAATGAGCAGTTCTTC. This gives the protein CATCTSGGHSYNEQFF. The chain employs TRBV25-1 and TRBJ2-1; 11 bases map to TRBD2. This CDR3 has 16 residues. From germline, CDR1 is MGHDK and CDR2 SYGVNS. V was pared by 10 bases and J by 0 bases, with 8 bases of the junction left unmatched.

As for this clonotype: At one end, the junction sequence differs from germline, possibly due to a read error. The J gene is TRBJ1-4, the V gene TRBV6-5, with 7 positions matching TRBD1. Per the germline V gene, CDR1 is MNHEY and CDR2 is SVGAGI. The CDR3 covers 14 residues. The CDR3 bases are TGTGCCGGCAGGACACAGGGGAATAATGAAAAACTGTTTTTT. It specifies CAGRTQGNNEKLFF.

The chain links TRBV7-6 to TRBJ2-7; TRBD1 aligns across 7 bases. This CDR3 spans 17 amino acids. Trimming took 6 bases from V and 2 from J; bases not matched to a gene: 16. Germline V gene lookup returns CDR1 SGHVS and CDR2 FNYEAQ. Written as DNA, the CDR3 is TGTGCCAGCAGTCATAGTAGGGAGAGGGGGCCGGCCTACGAGCAGTACTTC. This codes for CASSHSRERGPAYEQYF. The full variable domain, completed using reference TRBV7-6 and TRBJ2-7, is GAGVSQSPRYKVTKRGQDVALRCDPISGHVSLYWYRQALGQGPEFLTYFNYEAQQDKSGLPNDRFSAERPEGSISTLTIQRTEQRDSAMYRCASSHSRERGPAYEQYFGPGTRLTVT.

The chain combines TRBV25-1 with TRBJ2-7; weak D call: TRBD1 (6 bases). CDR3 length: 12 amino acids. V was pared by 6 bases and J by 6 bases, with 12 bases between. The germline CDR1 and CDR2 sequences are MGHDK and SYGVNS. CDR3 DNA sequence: TGTGCCAGCAGGGGGGCCGGCGCCGAGCAGTACTTC. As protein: CASRGAGAEQYF.

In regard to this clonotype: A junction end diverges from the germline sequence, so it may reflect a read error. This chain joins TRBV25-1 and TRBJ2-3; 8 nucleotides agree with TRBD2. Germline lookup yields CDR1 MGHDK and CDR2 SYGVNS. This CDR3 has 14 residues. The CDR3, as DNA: TGCGCCAGCACGGTAGCGGGAAGCACAGATACGCAGTATTTT. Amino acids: CASTVAGSTDTQYF.

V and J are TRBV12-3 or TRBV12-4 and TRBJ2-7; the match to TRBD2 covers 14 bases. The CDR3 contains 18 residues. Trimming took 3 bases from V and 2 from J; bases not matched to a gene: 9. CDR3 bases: TGTGCCAGCAGTTTCGGGACTAGCGGGAGCTTCGTCGCCTACGAGCAGTACTTC. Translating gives CASSFGTSGSFVAYEQYF.

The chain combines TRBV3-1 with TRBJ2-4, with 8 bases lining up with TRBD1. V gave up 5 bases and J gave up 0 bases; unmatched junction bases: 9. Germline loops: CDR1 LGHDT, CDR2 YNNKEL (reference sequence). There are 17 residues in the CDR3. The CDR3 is CASSEGTGRLAKNIQYF. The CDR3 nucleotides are TGTGCCAGCAGCGAAGGGACAGGTCGCCTAGCCAAAAACATTCAGTACTTC.

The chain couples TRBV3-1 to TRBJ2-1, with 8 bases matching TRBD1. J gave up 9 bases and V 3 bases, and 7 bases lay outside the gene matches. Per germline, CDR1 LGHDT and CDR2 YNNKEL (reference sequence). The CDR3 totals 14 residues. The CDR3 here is CASSQVRGLLEQFF. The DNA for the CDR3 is TGTGCCAGCAGCCAGGTCAGGGGGCTGCTTGAGCAGTTCTTC.

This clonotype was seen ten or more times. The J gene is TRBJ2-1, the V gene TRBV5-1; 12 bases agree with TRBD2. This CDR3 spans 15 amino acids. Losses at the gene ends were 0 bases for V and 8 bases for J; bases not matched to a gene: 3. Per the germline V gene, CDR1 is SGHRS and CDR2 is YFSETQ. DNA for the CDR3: TGCGCCAGCAGCTTGGGACTAGCGGGAGTAGATGAGCAGTTCTTC. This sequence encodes CASSLGLAGVDEQFF.

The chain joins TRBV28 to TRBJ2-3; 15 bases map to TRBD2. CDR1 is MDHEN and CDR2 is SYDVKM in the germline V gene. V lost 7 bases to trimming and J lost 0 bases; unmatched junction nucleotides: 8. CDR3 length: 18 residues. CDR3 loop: CASIERTSGRASTDTQYF. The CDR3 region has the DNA TGTGCCAGCATTGAGCGGACTAGCGGGAGGGCCAGCACAGATACGCAGTATTTT.

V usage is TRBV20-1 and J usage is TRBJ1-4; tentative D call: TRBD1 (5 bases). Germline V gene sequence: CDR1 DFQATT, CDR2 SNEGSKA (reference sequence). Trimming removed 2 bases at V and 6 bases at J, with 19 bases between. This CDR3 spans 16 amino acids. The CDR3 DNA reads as TGCAGTGCTAGACAGCCAACCCCGGGGCATGATGAAAAACTGTTTTTT. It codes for CSARQPTPGHDEKLFF.

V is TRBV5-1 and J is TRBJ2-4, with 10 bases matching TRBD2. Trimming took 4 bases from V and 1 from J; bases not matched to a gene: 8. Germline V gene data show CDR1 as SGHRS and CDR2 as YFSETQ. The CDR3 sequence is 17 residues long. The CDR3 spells CASSLGLAEWAKNIQYF. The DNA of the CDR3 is TGCGCCAGCAGCCTAGGACTAGCGGAGTGGGCCAAAAACATTCAGTACTTC.

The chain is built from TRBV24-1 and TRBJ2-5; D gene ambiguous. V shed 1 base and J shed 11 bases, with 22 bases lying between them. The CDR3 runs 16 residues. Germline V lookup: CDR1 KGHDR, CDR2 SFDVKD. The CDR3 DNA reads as TGTGCCACCAGTGATTTTAGCCTCAACCAGGCCAATGAGCAGTACTTC. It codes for CATSDFSLNQANEQYF.

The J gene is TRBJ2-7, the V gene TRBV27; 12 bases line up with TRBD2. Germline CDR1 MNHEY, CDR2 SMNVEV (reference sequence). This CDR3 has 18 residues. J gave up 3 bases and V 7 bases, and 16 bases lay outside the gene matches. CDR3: CASTTVMTSGRINYEQYF. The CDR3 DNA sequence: TGTGCCAGCACCACGGTTATGACTAGCGGGAGAATCAACTACGAGCAGTACTTC.